The entry below describes one T cell receptor beta chain. Its antigen remains unidentified. No base qualities exist here, and no much larger clone lies one base off it. TCRbeta CDR3 regions were amplified from genomic DNA by means of the immunoSEQ Assay, a bias-controlled multiplex PCR. In the source study's methods: Nucleated cell counts per sample were estimated from amplification of reference gene primers within the assay. To quantify the absolute abundance of each unique TCRbeta CDR3 rearrangement, sequence reads were collapsed and filtered. Productive Simpson clonality was computed per sample as the square root of Simpson's diversity index over productive rearrangements. This immuneACCESS table, as held by TCRdb, lists in-frame sequences with V and J called but not all clones. Of the missing ones, under half trace to an unresolved V gene in checked studies; the others have no known cause. V and J calls plus clone size are reproduced from that table; the DNA served to infer D and trimming. This sample has 100,000 to 150,000 clones in its table, and roughly 85% of those were observed once. The biggest ten clones account for approximately 3% of the sample.

Measured from the cysteine to the phenylalanine, the CDR3 is 15 residues long. The CDR3 DNA has 45 bases and is translated from base 1. Relative to germline, V is missing 3 bases and J is missing 3 bases, with 6 bases of the junction outside any gene match. Per the germline V gene, MDHEN is the CDR1 and SYDVKM is the CDR2. These data originate in a study of blood T cell repertoires in COVID-19 (dated by TCRdb to the early 2020s). Regarding the complete study: The collaborator samples originated in the United States, Italy and Spain and spanned the acute and convalescent phases of COVID-19. The prospective study material was composed of cDNA or gDNA derived from T cells, B-cell-depleted T cells, or PBMCs. The dataset comprised deeply sampled blood TCRbeta repertoires from subjects exposed to, actively infected with, or recovered from COVID-19. The repertoires were released in a freely available public database intended as a resource for research on the immune response to SARS-CoV-2. The samples were drawn from the first 160 participants of the ongoing ImmuneRACE study and from more than 1,000 subjects provided by 6 global collaborators. Sample metadata almost always included a de-identified subject ID, COVID-19 status, age in years and sex. HLA class I and class II types, where available, came from metadata supplied by the sample provider rather than from assay-based typing. General findings and caveats noted by the study authors: How much clinical and demographic metadata was included differed by source and by participant, and the metadata was provided uncurated.

One collaborating source in Seattle enrolled patients during active infection and followed them longitudinally through the course of disease. The collaborating institutions used their own protocols to collect whole blood in K2EDTA tubes. For TCRbeta analysis, collaborators shipped samples as frozen whole blood, isolated PBMCs, or DNA extracted from either of those sample types. This receptor was taken from a woman aged 80 or over with COVID-19, enrolled during active disease. The sequencing sample was made of peripheral blood. Rearrangement joined TRBV28 to TRBJ2-7, and 9 junctional nucleotides match TRBD2. The CDR3 corresponds to CASSFASGKNYEQYF. The DNA sequence is TGTGCCAGCAGTTTCGCTAGCGGGAAAAACTACGAGCAGTACTTC.